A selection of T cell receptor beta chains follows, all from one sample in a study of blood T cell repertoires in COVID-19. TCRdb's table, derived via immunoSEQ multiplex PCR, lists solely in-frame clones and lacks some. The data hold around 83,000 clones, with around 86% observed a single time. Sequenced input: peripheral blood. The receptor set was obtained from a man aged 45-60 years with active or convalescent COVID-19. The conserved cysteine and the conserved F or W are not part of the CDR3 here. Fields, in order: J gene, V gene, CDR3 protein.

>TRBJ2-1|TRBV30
AWSKDRGHNEQF
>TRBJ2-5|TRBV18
ASSPSWPGVRQETQY
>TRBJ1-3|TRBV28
ASSLGGGVGNTIY
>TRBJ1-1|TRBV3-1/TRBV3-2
ASSQRVNTEAF
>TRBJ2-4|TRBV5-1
ASSSISGDGKNIQY
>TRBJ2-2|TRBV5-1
ASSLGGQGVTGELF
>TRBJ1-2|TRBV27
ASSLLAGGNYGYT
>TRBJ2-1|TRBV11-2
ASSLQYSDPSSNEQF
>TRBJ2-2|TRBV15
ATSRGLGQGNTGELF
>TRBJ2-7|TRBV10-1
ASSEMSGVYEQY